This T cell receptor beta chain is from a study of cytomegalovirus exposure and HLA in healthy donors. General study points: A prior analysis recorded that most TCR beta V segments were productive about 87% or about 30% of the time. Reports state that TCR beta sequences accurately predicted most subjects' HLA-A and HLA-B alleles.

Amplification used 60 Vbeta primers and 13 Jbeta primers. Data came from immunoSEQ multiplex PCR; TCRdb stores just in-frame clones and leaves some out. The repertoire holds about 82,000 clones, with more than 60% as singletons. As for this clone: Its antigen is not known.

Looked up from germline, CDR1 is SGDLS and CDR2 is YYNGEE. V shed 4 bases and J 3 bases; nucleotides not matched to a gene: 8. This CDR3 contains 15 residues. When sampled, the donors appeared nominally healthy, though they likely had unrecorded immune exposures. No record was made of this donor's CMV serostatus. The sample was PBMCs. The receptor's source is a human donor in good health. The rearrangement uses TRBV9 and TRBJ2-3, with 7 bases aligning to TRBD1. The DNA of the CDR3 is TGTGCCAGCAGCCCCAGACAGGGAGATACAGATACGCAGTATTTT. Protein: CASSPRQGDTDTQYF.